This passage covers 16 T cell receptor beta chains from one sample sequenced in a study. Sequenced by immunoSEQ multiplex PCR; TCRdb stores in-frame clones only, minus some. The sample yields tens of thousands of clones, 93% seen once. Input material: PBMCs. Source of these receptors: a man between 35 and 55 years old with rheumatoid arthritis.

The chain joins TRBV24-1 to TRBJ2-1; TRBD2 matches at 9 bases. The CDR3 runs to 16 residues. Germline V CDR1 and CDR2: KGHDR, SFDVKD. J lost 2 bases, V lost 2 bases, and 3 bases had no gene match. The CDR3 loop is CATSDSVAGAYNEQFF. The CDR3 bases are TGTGCCACCAGTGATTCCGTAGCGGGGGCCTACAATGAGCAGTTCTTC.

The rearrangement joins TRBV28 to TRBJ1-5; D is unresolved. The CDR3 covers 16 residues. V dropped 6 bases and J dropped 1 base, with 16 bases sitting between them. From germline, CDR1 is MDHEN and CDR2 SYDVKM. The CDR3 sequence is CASSLLPGRSNQPQHF. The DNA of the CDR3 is TGTGCCAGCAGCCTCCTCCCGGGAAGGAGCAATCAGCCCCAGCATTTT.

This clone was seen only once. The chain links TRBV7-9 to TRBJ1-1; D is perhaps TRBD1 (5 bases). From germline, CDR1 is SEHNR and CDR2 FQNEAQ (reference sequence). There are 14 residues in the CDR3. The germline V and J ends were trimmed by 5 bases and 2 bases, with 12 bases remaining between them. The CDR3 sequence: CASSPAGPNTEAFF. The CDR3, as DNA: TGTGCCAGCAGCCCCGCAGGGCCCAACACTGAAGCTTTCTTT.

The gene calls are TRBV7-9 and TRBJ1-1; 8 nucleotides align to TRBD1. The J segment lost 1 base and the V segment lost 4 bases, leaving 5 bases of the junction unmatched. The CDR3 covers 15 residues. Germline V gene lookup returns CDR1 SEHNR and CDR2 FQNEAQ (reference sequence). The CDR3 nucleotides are TGTGCCAGCAGCTCCCCGGGGACAGGGAACACTGAAGCTTTCTTT. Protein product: CASSSPGTGNTEAFF. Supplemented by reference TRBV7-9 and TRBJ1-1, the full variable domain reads DTGVSQNPRHKITKRGQNVTFRCDPISEHNRLYWYRQTLGQGPEFLTYFQNEAQLEKSRLLSDRFSAERPKGSFSTLEIQRTEQGDSAMYLCASSSPGTGNTEAFFGQGTRLTVV.

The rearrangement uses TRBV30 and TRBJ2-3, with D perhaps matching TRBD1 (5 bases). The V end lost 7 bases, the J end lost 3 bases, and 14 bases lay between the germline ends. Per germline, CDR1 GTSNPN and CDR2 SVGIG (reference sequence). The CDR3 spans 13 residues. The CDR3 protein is CASISRATDTQYF. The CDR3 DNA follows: TGTGCCTCAATCTCCAGGGCTACAGATACGCAGTATTTT.

The CDR3 is CASSLGQGVSTEAFF. CDR3 DNA: TGTGCCAGCAGCTTGGGACAGGGAGTGAGCACTGAAGCTTTCTTT. V usage is TRBV11-3 and J usage is TRBJ1-1, with 9 positions matching TRBD1. Germline loops: CDR1 SGHNT, CDR2 YENEEA. The CDR3 extends over 15 amino acids. Trimming at V came to 3 bases and at J to 4 bases, leaving 6 bases not matched to a gene.

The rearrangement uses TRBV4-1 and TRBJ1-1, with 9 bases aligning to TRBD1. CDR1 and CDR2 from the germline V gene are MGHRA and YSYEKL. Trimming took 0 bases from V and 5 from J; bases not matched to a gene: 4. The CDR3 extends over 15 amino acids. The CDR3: CASSQDPTGGTEAFF. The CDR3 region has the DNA TGCGCCAGCAGCCAAGATCCGACAGGGGGGACTGAAGCTTTCTTT.

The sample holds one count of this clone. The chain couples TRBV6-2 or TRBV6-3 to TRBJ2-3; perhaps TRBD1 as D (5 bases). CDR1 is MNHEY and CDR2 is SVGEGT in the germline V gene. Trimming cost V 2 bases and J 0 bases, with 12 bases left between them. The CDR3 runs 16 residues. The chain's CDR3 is CASSYGAGTSTDTQYF. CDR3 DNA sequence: TGTGCCAGCAGTTACGGGGCAGGCACTAGCACAGATACGCAGTATTTT.

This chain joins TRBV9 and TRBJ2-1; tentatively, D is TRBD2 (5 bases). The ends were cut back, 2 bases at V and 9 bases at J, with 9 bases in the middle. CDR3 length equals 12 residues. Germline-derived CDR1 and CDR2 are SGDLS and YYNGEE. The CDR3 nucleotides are TGTGCCAGCAGCGTCGGGGAAGGTGAGCAGTTCTTC. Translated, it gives CASSVGEGEQFF. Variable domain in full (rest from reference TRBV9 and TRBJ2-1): DSGVTQTPKHLITATGQRVTLRCSPRSGDLSVYWYQQSLDQGLQFLIQYYNGEERAKGNILERFSAQQFPDLHSELNLSSLELGDSALYFCASSVGEGEQFFGPGTRLTVL.

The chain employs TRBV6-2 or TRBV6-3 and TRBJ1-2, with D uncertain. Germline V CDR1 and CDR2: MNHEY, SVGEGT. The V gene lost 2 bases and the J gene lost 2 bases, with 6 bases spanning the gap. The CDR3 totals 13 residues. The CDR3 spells CASSYRVNYGYTF. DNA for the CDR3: TGTGCCAGCAGTTACCGGGTGAACTATGGCTACACCTTC.

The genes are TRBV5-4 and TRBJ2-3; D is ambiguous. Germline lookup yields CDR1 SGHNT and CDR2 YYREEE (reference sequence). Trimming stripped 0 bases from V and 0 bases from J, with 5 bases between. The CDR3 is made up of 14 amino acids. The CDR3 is CASSLVGSTDTQYF. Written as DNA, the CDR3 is TGTGCCAGCAGCTTGGTGGGCAGCACAGATACGCAGTATTTT. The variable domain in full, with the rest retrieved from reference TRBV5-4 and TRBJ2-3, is ETGVTQSPTHLIKTRGQQVTLRCSSQSGHNTVSWYQQALGQGPQFIFQYYREEENGRGNFPPRFSGLQFPNYSSELNVNALELDDSALYLCASSLVGSTDTQYFGPGTRLTVL.

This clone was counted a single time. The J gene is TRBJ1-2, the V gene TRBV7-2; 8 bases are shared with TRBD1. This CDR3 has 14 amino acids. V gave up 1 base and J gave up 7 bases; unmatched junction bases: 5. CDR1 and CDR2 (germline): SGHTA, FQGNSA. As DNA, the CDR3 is TGTGCCAGCAGCTTAGGCGGACAGGGTGGTGGCTACACCTTC. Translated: CASSLGGQGGGYTF.

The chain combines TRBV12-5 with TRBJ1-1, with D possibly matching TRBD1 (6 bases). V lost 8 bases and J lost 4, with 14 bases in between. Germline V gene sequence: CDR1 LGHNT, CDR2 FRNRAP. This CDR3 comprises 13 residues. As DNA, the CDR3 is TGTGCTAGTATGGAGGGGGGAGTCACTGAAGCTTTCTTT. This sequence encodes CASMEGGVTEAFF.

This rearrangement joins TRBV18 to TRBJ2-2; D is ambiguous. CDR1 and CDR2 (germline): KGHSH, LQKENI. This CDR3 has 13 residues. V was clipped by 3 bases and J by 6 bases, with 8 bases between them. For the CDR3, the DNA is TGTGCCAGCTCACCCCCCGGTCCCGGGGAGCTGTTTTTT. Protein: CASSPPGPGELFF.

DNA for the CDR3: TGTGCCAGCAGCTTTGAACAGGAATCCTACGAGCAGTACTTC. This translates into CASSFEQESYEQYF. The J gene is TRBJ2-7, the V gene TRBV7-3; a possible D gene is TRBD1 (5 bases). Germline CDR1 SGHTA, CDR2 FQGTGA. V lost 3 bases and J 1 base, leaving 10 bases between the germline ends. CDR3 length equals 14 residues.

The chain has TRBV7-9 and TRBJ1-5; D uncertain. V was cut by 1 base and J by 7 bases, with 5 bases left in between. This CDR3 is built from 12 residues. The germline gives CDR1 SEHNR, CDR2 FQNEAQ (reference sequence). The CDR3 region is CASSLGQQPQHF. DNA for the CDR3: TGTGCCAGCAGCTTAGGTCAGCAGCCCCAGCATTTT.